These 28 T cell receptor beta chains were sequenced from one sample in a study of shared clonotypes between healthy human individuals. Measured with immunoSEQ multiplex PCR; TCRdb has only the in-frame clones, and not every one. Here the sample spans more than 550,000 clones, around 77% being singletons. The sequenced material came from memory CD4+ T cells sorted from blood. Indicated subset: CD45RA-negative fraction. These receptors all stem from a woman aged 25 to 39 in good health.

This clone was seen only a few times. This chain joins TRBV6-1 and TRBJ2-7; D is unclear. The CDR3 is 12 residues long. The germline gives CDR1 MNHNS, CDR2 SASEGT. Trimming removed 2 bases from V and 9 bases from J, with 11 bases in between. The CDR3, as DNA: TGTGCCAGCAGTGAAATTTTCCGATGGCAGTACTTC. Protein product: CASSEIFRWQYF.

The chain employs TRBV5-6 and TRBJ2-1; weak D call: TRBD1 (6 bases). Germline V gene lookup returns CDR1 SGHDT and CDR2 YYEEEE. Trimming removed 1 base at V and 3 bases at J, with 14 bases between. The CDR3 totals 16 residues. CDR3 DNA: TGTGCCAGCAGCTTGTCAACGGGACACAACTACAATGAGCAGTTCTTC. This encodes CASSLSTGHNYNEQFF.

The chain employs TRBV28 and TRBJ1-2; 7 bases fit TRBD1. The V gene end was trimmed by 3 bases and the J gene end by 11 bases; junction bases not matched to a gene: 6. Germline V gene data show CDR1 as MDHEN and CDR2 as SYDVKM. The CDR3 extends over 12 amino acids. Here the CDR3 reads CASSFTARGYTF. The DNA for the CDR3 is TGTGCCAGCAGTTTTACGGCCAGGGGGTACACCTTC.

With regard to this clone: The same CDR3 can be traced to other DNA sequences in this sample. J is TRBJ2-1 and V is TRBV5-1; D is unresolved. The CDR3 length is 15 residues. Trimming removed 4 bases from V and 2 bases from J, with 13 bases in between. Germline V gives CDR1 SGHRS, CDR2 YFSETQ. CDR3 sequence (DNA): TGCGCCAGCAGCGGAACTTCGGGCCCCTACAATGAGCAGTTCTTC. Encoded protein: CASSGTSGPYNEQFF.

This clone was observed a few times. The chain joins TRBV7-2 to TRBJ1-5; D unresolved. Trimming took 2 bases from V and 4 from J, leaving 12 bases between them. Per germline, CDR1 SGHTA and CDR2 FQGNSA. The CDR3 is made up of 15 amino acids. The CDR3 DNA is TGTGCCAGCAGCTTATTTCCTGTGGAAAATCAGCCCCAGCATTTT. Encoded protein: CASSLFPVENQPQHF.

The chain employs TRBV10-3 and TRBJ2-3; the match to TRBD2 covers 7 bases. The V segment lost 3 bases and the J segment 6 bases; nucleotides outside the gene matches: 3. Looked up from germline, CDR1 is ENHRY and CDR2 is SYGVKD. The CDR3 is made up of 13 amino acids. The CDR3 loop reads CAISDRSGDTQYF. CDR3 in DNA: TGTGCCATCAGTGACCGTAGCGGGGATACGCAGTATTTT.

The chain is built from TRBV14 and TRBJ2-3; D uncertain. V was trimmed by 5 bases and J by 4 bases, leaving 7 bases between them. The germline CDR1 and CDR2 sequences are SGHDN and FVKESK. The CDR3 consists of 12 residues. CDR3 amino acids: CASSVSADTQYF. In DNA, the CDR3 is TGTGCCAGCAGCGTCTCAGCAGATACGCAGTATTTT. The entire variable domain, with the rest obtained from reference TRBV14 and TRBJ2-3, is as follows: EAGVTQFPSHSVIEKGQTVTLRCDPISGHDNLYWYRRVMGKEIKFLLHFVKESKQDESGMPNNRFLAERTGGTYSTLKVQPAELEDSGVYFCASSVSADTQYFGPGTRLTVL.

This clone was seen only a few times. The chain recombines TRBV2 with TRBJ1-5, with unresolved D. V lost 5 bases and J lost 4, with 9 bases in between. The CDR3 totals 13 residues. Germline V lookup: CDR1 SNHLY, CDR2 FYNNEI. CDR3 in amino acids: CASSYSENQPQHF. CDR3 nucleotides: TGTGCCAGCAGTTACAGTGAGAATCAGCCCCAGCATTTT.

This chain joins TRBV5-4 and TRBJ2-3, with 8 bases identical to TRBD2. There are 15 residues in the CDR3. The V and J ends lost 0 bases and 4 bases, in that order; junction bases with no gene match: 4. The germline gives CDR1 SGHNT, CDR2 YYREEE (reference sequence). The CDR3 region is CASSLGSGRADTQYF. CDR3 bases: TGTGCCAGCAGCTTGGGCAGCGGGAGAGCAGATACGCAGTATTTT.

CDR3 amino acids: CASSLTHNTGELFF. As DNA, the CDR3 is TGTGCCAGCAGTTTGACACATAACACCGGGGAGCTGTTTTTT. The gene calls are TRBV7-9 and TRBJ2-2; unclear D gene. Deletions cut 6 bases from V and 2 bases from J, with 10 bases between. The CDR3 is 14 residues long. Germline lookup yields CDR1 SEHNR and CDR2 FQNEAQ (reference sequence). Combining the CDR3 with reference TRBV7-9 and TRBJ2-2 gives the whole variable domain DTGVSQNPRHKITKRGQNVTFRCDPISEHNRLYWYRQTLGQGPEFLTYFQNEAQLEKSRLLSDRFSAERPKGSFSTLEIQRTEQGDSAMYLCASSLTHNTGELFFGEGSRLTVL.

The sample holds a few counts of this clone. V is TRBV28 and J is TRBJ1-5, with 7 bases that match TRBD1. This CDR3 is built from 14 residues. Looked up from germline, CDR1 is MDHEN and CDR2 is SYDVKM. J lost 3 bases, V lost 4 bases, and 3 bases had no gene match. The CDR3 DNA follows: TGTGCCAGCAGTTCGGGGACAGTCAATCAGCCCCAGCATTTT. This sequence encodes CASSSGTVNQPQHF.

The genes are TRBV25-1 and TRBJ2-7, with 7 bases aligning to TRBD1. Germline V gene lookup returns CDR1 MGHDK and CDR2 SYGVNS. This CDR3 region has 17 residues. Losses at the gene ends were 0 bases for V and 3 bases for J; bases not matched to a gene: 11. The DNA of the CDR3 is TGTGCCAGCAGTGAATACCTACGTATGGACAGGAACTACGAGCAGTACTTC. Amino acids: CASSEYLRMDRNYEQYF.

This clone was detected only a few times. V gene TRBV18 combines with J gene TRBJ2-7, with D possibly being TRBD1 (6 bases). Germline loops: CDR1 KGHSH, CDR2 LQKENI. Trimming shortened V by 5 bases and J by 2 bases, and 10 bases separated the two germline ends. The CDR3 has 13 residues. Here the CDR3 reads CASSSGVTYEQYF. Here the CDR3 DNA reads TGTGCCAGCTCATCAGGGGTTACCTACGAGCAGTACTTC. Full variable domain (outside the CDR3, taken from reference TRBV18 and TRBJ2-7): NAGVMQNPRHLVRRRGQEARLRCSPMKGHSHVYWYRQLPEEGLKFMVYLQKENIIDESGMPKERFSAEFPKEGPSILRIQQVVRGDSAAYFCASSSGVTYEQYFGPGTRLTVT.

With respect to this clone: With a far larger clone one base away, a read error is the likely cause. The chain combines TRBV7-3 with TRBJ2-1; perhaps D is TRBD1 or TRBD2 (5 bases each). This CDR3 has 14 residues. Trimming removed 3 bases at V and 7 bases at J, with 13 bases between. Germline values: CDR1 SGHTA, CDR2 FQGTGA. Here the CDR3 DNA reads TGTGCCAGCAGCTTGGGACGGGGTAAGAATGAGCAGTTCTTC. It specifies CASSLGRGKNEQFF.

This clone was seen only a few times. V is TRBV5-1 and J is TRBJ2-1; TRBD2 aligns across 8 bases. The trim removed 4 bases at V and 0 bases at J, leaving 3 bases unmatched. The germline CDR1 and CDR2 sequences are SGHRS and YFSETQ. The CDR3 contains 15 residues. CDR3 coding DNA: TGCGCCAGCAGCCCGGGGGGGAGCTCCTACAATGAGCAGTTCTTC. Protein product: CASSPGGSSYNEQFF.

This chain uses TRBV5-5 with TRBJ1-5, with a weak D call TRBD1 (5 bases). CDR3 size: 15 residues. Trimming left V 4 bases short and J 2 bases short, with 13 bases between. Germline lookup yields CDR1 SGHKS and CDR2 YYEKEE (reference sequence). CDR3: CASSRGVAGNQPQHF. The CDR3 region has the DNA TGTGCCAGCAGCCGGGGGGTGGCGGGCAATCAGCCCCAGCATTTT.

This clone was found once. V is TRBV15 and J is TRBJ2-1; D is ambiguous. V dropped 6 bases and J dropped 8 bases, with 20 bases sitting between them. This CDR3 has 15 amino acids. Germline V gene sequence: CDR1 LNHNV, CDR2 YYDKDF (reference sequence). CDR3 sequence (DNA): TGTGCCACCAGATTACCGGGCGGCAGAGGTTATGAGCAGTTCTTC. It yields the protein CATRLPGGRGYEQFF. The entire variable domain, with the rest obtained from reference TRBV15 and TRBJ2-1, is as follows: DAMVIQNPRYQVTQFGKPVTLSCSQTLNHNVMYWYQQKSSQAPKLLFHYYDKDFNNEADTPDNFQSRRPNTSFCFLDIRSPGLGDTAMYLCATRLPGGRGYEQFFGPGTRLTVL.

CDR3 DNA sequence: TGTGCCAGCAGCCCGACACCGGGACAGGGGGCTTTAGTTGAAGCTTTCTTT. Residues: CASSPTPGQGALVEAFF. The rearrangement links TRBV28 to TRBJ1-1; 12 bases line up with TRBD1. The V gene end was trimmed by 6 bases and the J gene end by 7 bases; junction bases not matched to a gene: 15. The CDR3 runs to 17 residues. Per the germline V gene, CDR1 is MDHEN and CDR2 is SYDVKM.

In DNA form, the CDR3 reads TGCGCCAGCAAAAGGCAGGGTAGCACAGATACGCAGTATTTT. Translation gives CASKRQGSTDTQYF. The chain recombines TRBV5-1 with TRBJ2-3; the D gene is possibly TRBD1 (5 bases). The CDR3 loop spans 14 amino acids. V lost 6 bases, J lost 0 bases, and 11 bases lay in between. From germline, CDR1 is SGHRS and CDR2 YFSETQ.

The rearrangement joins TRBV10-3 to TRBJ2-2; D possibly corresponds to TRBD2 (5 bases). Trimming pared 4 bases from V and 4 bases from J, leaving 25 bases between. CDR3 length: 19 residues. Germline CDR1 ENHRY, CDR2 SYGVKD. CDR3 in amino acids: CAISGDGGSGYFGTGELFF. As DNA, the CDR3 is TGTGCCATCAGTGGGGATGGTGGTTCGGGGTACTTTGGCACCGGGGAGCTGTTTTTT.

CDR3: CASDGGGRADTQYF. The CDR3, as DNA: TGTGCCAGCGACGGGGGAGGGCGGGCAGATACGCAGTATTTT. This chain uses TRBV2 with TRBJ2-3; 7 bases map to TRBD2. Germline CDR1 SNHLY, CDR2 FYNNEI. The ends lost 8 bases at V and 4 bases at J; junction bases unmatched: 9. CDR3 size: 14 residues.

This clone turned up a few times. Other DNA sequences in the same sample also yield this CDR3. This chain links TRBV5-1 with TRBJ2-1; 7 nucleotides line up with TRBD2. Trimming cost V 1 base and J 0 bases; bases outside gene matches: 1. The CDR3 runs to 15 residues. Germline assignment: CDR1 SGHRS and CDR2 YFSETQ. This chain's CDR3 is CASSLTSASYNEQFF. CDR3 coding DNA: TGCGCCAGCAGCTTGACTAGCGCCTCCTACAATGAGCAGTTCTTC.

V and J are TRBV30 and TRBJ1-4; TRBD1 might be the D (6 bases). This CDR3 is 15 amino acids long. V was shortened by 5 bases and J by 0 bases, with 13 bases between the two germline ends. Germline CDR1 and CDR2: GTSNPN and SVGIG (reference sequence). As DNA, the CDR3 is TGTGCCTGGGACAAGGGGGGCTCAACTAATGAAAAACTGTTTTTT. As protein: CAWDKGGSTNEKLFF.

J is TRBJ2-1 and V is TRBV5-1, with 7 bases that match TRBD1. This CDR3 is 14 amino acids long. The germline CDR1 and CDR2 sequences are SGHRS and YFSETQ. The J segment lost 5 bases and the V segment lost 4 bases, leaving 6 bases of the junction unmatched. This chain's CDR3 is CASSLTGKDNEQFF. The CDR3 bases are TGCGCCAGCAGCCTGACAGGGAAAGACAATGAGCAGTTCTTC.

The J gene is TRBJ1-2, the V gene TRBV29-1; D possibly corresponds to TRBD1 (5 bases). Looked up from germline, CDR1 is SQVTM and CDR2 is ANQGSEA. This CDR3 contains 11 residues. CDR3 sequence reads: CRSRGTDGYTF. In DNA, the CDR3 is TGCAGATCTCGGGGGACTGATGGCTACACCTTC.

This clone was recorded only once. The rearrangement uses TRBV7-3 and TRBJ2-2; 11 bases map to TRBD2. Germline V gene sequence: CDR1 SGHTA, CDR2 FQGTGA. V was clipped by 4 bases and J by 7 bases; unmatched bases: 5. The CDR3 spans 15 residues. In DNA, the CDR3 is TGTGCCAGCAGCTATAGCGGGAGGGACGGCGGGGAGCTGTTTTTT. Encoded protein: CASSYSGRDGGELFF.

The chain recombines TRBV6-6 with TRBJ2-3, with 14 bases matching TRBD2. This CDR3 has 16 residues. The ends lost 4 bases at V and 3 bases at J; junction bases unmatched: 3. Germline V lookup: CDR1 MNHNY, CDR2 SVGAGI (reference sequence). As DNA, the CDR3 is TGTGCCAGCAGTTCCGGGACTAGCGGGAGTACAGATACGCAGTATTTT. The encoded protein is CASSSGTSGSTDTQYF.

The chain joins TRBV19 to TRBJ1-3; D possibly corresponds to TRBD1 (6 bases). The germline V gene has CDR1 LNHDA and CDR2 SQIVND (reference sequence). This CDR3 has 14 residues. The germline V and J ends were trimmed by 9 bases and 0 bases, with 12 bases remaining between them. As DNA, the CDR3 is TGTGCCAGCAAGGGGGTCTACTCTGGAAACACCATATATTTT. Residues: CASKGVYSGNTIYF.